Following are 8 T cell receptor beta chains from one sample sequenced in a study of blood T cells in healthy people across ages. The use of a sample-barcoded 5' primer and a J-beta primer mix characterized a second PCR of roughly 7 to 11 cycles. TCRdb analysed the 5' RACE reads with MiXCR anew, one entry per CDR3 protein. The data hold about 1.8 million distinct CDR3 sequences, with around half observed a single time. Sequencing was carried out using blood. All receptors derive from a woman aged 40 to 50 in good health.

The genes are TRBV20-1 and TRBJ1-4; D possibly corresponds to TRBD1 (6 bases). This CDR3 has 14 amino acids. Germline V gene data show CDR1 as DFQATT and CDR2 as SNEGSKA (reference sequence). V dropped 2 bases and J dropped 2 bases, with 9 bases sitting between them. CDR3 sequence (DNA): TGCAGTGCTAGATACAGGGCGACTAATGAAAAACTGTTTTTT. It codes for CSARYRATNEKLFF.

In its sample, this clonotype was seen a few times. The V gene is TRBV11-2, the J gene TRBJ2-6, with D possibly TRBD1 on 6 matching bases. The V end lost 8 bases, the J end lost 2 bases, and 10 bases lay between the germline ends. The germline CDR1 and CDR2 sequences are SGHAT and FQNNGV. This CDR3 comprises 14 residues. CDR3 protein: CASVGAPGANVLTF. CDR3 sequence (DNA): TGTGCCAGCGTGGGGGCCCCTGGGGCCAACGTCCTGACTTTC. Combining the CDR3 with reference TRBV11-2 and TRBJ2-6 gives the whole variable domain EAGVAQSPRYKIIEKRQSVAFWCNPISGHATLYWYQQILGQGPKLLIQFQNNGVVDDSQLPKDRFSAERLKGVDSTLKIQPAKLEDSAVYLCASVGAPGANVLTFGAGSRLTVL.

The chain recombines TRBV2 with TRBJ1-2, with D hard to call. CDR1 and CDR2 from the germline V gene are SNHLY and FYNNEI. V was trimmed by 1 base and J by 3 bases, leaving 18 bases between them. The CDR3 runs 17 residues. CDR3 sequence reads: CASSEETVWVKYYGYTF. The CDR3, as DNA: TGTGCCAGCAGTGAAGAAACAGTGTGGGTCAAGTACTATGGCTACACCTTC.

The chain has TRBV4-2 and TRBJ1-6, with TRBD1 as a possible D gene (5 bases). Germline V gene lookup returns CDR1 LGHNA and CDR2 YNFKEQ. V was shortened by 1 base and J by 5 bases, with 12 bases between the two germline ends. This CDR3 is built from 16 residues. The chain's CDR3 is CASSQVGQDNNSPLHF. The CDR3 nucleotides read TGTGCCAGCAGCCAAGTCGGGCAGGACAATAATTCACCCCTCCACTTT.

The table lists this clonotype with a few counts. The chain links TRBV7-9 to TRBJ1-1, with D unclear. Germline V gene lookup returns CDR1 SEHNR and CDR2 FQNEAQ (reference sequence). The CDR3 runs 11 residues. V lost 10 bases and J lost 7, with 13 bases in between. The CDR3 bases are TGTGCCACCCGAGTTACCAATGAAGCTTTCTTT. Translating it yields CATRVTNEAFF. The variable domain in full, with the rest retrieved from reference TRBV7-9 and TRBJ1-1, is DTGVSQNPRHKITKRGQNVTFRCDPISEHNRLYWYRQTLGQGPEFLTYFQNEAQLEKSRLLSDRFSAERPKGSFSTLEIQRTEQGDSAMYLCATRVTNEAFFGQGTRLTVV.

This clonotype came up many times. This sequence joins TRBV5-5 and TRBJ2-4; 7 bases are shared with TRBD1. V lost 4 bases to trimming and J lost 2 bases; unmatched junction nucleotides: 6. Per germline, CDR1 SGHKS and CDR2 YYEKEE (reference sequence). CDR3 length equals 15 residues. The CDR3 coding sequence is TGTGCCAGCAGCCGGACAGGAGAATCCAAAAACATTCAGTACTTC. This gives the protein CASSRTGESKNIQYF. Full variable domain (rest looked up from reference TRBV5-5 and TRBJ2-4): DAGVTQSPTHLIKTRGQQVTLRCSPISGHKSVSWYQQVLGQGPQFIFQYYEKEERGRGNFPDRFSARQFPNYSSELNVNALLLGDSALYLCASSRTGESKNIQYFGAGTRLSVL.

V and J are TRBV20-1 and TRBJ2-7, with unresolved D. This CDR3 contains 18 residues. Per the germline V gene, CDR1 is DFQATT and CDR2 is SNEGSKA (reference sequence). Between the trimmed V and J ends, which lost 8 bases and 6 bases, there was a span of 35 bases. CDR3 amino acids: CSPWNSISSNRAAAEQYF. CDR3 in DNA: TGCAGTCCTTGGAACAGCATATCTTCTAATCGGGCGGCGGCCGAGCAGTACTTC.

V and J are TRBV11-1 and TRBJ2-3; no firm D call. The germline CDR1 and CDR2 sequences are SGHAT and FQDESV (reference sequence). V lost 6 bases to trimming and J lost 0 bases, with 31 bases between them. CDR3 length equals 21 residues. CDR3 in amino acids: CASRGRWGIRSVSTSTDTQYF. CDR3 in DNA: TGTGCCAGCAGGGGCAGGTGGGGAATCCGAAGCGTCTCAACTAGCACAGATACGCAGTATTTT.